What follows describes a single T cell receptor (beta chain). No DNA is given; TCRdb re-called the 5' RACE reads and lists each CDR3 protein once. Its table records some 300,000 distinct CDR3 sequences. The sample originates from a study of T cells expressing NK-cell markers. Germline assignment: CDR1 MNHEY and CDR2 SVGAGI. This CDR3 has 14 amino acids. This receptor was obtained from a man between 18 and 35 years old in good health. The genes are TRBV6-5 and TRBJ2-3. The sample taken for sequencing was blood T cells: a sorted CD56 or NKG2C T cell subset, CD4+ or CD8+ T cells, or bulk PBMC T cells (not recorded which). CDR3 amino acids: CASSYSSQTDTQYF.